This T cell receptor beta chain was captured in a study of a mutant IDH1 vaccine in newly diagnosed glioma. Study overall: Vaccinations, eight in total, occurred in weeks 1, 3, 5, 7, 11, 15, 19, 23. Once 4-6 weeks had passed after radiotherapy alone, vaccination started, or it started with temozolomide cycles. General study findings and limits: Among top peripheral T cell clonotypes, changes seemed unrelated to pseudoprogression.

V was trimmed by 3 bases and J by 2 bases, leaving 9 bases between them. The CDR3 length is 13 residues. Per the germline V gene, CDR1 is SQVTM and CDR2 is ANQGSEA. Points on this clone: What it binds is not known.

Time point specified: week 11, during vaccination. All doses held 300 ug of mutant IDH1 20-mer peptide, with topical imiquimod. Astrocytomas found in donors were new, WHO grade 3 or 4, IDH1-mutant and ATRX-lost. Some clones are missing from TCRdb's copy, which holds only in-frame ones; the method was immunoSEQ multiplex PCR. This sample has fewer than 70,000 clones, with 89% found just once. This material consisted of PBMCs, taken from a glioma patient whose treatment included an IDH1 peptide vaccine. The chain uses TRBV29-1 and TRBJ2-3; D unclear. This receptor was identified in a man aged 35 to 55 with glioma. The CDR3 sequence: CSVDVRFTDTQYF. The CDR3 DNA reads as TGCAGCGTTGACGTCAGGTTCACAGATACGCAGTATTTT.